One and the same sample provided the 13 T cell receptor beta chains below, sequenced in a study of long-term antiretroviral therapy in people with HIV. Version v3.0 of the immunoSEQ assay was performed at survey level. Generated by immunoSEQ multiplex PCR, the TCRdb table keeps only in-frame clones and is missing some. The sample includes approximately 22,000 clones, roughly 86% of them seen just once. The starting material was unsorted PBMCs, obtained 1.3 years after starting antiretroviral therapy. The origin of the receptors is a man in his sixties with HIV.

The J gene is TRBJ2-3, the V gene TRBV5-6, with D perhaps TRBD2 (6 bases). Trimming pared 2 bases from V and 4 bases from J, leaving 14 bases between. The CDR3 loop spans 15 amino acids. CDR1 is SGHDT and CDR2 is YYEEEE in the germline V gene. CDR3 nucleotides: TGTGCCAGCAGCTTAGGAGCGGGTTTTGCAGATACGCAGTATTTT. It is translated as CASSLGAGFADTQYF.

CDR3 DNA: TGTGCCAGCAGTTACGGACGGACCTTCACGCAGTATTTT. Translation gives CASSYGRTFTQYF. The genes are TRBV2 and TRBJ2-3; D gene uncertain. The V and J ends lost 5 bases and 9 bases respectively, with 15 bases between them. CDR3 length equals 13 residues. Germline lookup yields CDR1 SNHLY and CDR2 FYNNEI.

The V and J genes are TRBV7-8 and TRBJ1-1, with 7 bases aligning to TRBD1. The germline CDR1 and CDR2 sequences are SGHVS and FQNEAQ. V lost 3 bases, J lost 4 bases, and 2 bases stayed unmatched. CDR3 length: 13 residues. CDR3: CASSLTGITEAFF. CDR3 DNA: TGTGCCAGCAGCTTGACAGGGATCACTGAAGCTTTCTTT.

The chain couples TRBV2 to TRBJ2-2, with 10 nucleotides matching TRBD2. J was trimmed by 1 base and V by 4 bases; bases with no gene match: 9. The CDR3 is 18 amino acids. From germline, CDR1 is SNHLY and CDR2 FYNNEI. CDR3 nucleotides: TGTGCCAGCAGTGGGACTAGCGGACTCCGAGGGAACACCGGGGAGCTGTTTTTT. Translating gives CASSGTSGLRGNTGELFF.

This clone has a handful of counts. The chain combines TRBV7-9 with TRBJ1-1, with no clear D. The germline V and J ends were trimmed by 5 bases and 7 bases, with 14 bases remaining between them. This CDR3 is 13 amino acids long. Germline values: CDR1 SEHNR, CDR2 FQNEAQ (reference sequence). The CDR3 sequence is CASSTNVHSEAFF. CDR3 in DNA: TGTGCCAGCAGCACAAATGTGCACAGTGAAGCTTTCTTT.

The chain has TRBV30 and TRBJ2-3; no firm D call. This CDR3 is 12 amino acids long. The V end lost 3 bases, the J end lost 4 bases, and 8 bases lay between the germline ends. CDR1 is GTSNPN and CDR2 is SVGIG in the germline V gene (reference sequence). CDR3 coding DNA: TGTGCCTGGAGCCGAGCCCCAGATACGCAGTATTTT. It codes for CAWSRAPDTQYF.

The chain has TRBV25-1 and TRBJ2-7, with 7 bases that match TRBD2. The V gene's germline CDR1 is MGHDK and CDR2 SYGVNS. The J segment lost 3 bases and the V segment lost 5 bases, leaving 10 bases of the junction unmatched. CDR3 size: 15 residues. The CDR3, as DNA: TGTGCCAGCAGTACCCTCGCAGCGGGAAGCTACGAGCAGTACTTC. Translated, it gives CASSTLAAGSYEQYF.

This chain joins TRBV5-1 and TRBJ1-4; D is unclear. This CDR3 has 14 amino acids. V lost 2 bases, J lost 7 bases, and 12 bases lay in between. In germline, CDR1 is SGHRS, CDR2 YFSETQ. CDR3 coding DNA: TGCGCCAGCAGCTTAGCTGGGAGTAGTGAAAAACTGTTTTTT. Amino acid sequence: CASSLAGSSEKLFF.

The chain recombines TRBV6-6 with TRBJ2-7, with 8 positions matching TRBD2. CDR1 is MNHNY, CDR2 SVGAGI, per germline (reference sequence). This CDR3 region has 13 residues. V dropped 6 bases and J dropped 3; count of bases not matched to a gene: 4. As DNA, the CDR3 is TGTGCCAGCAGGCTCGGGGGGGTCTACGAGCAGTACTTC. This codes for CASRLGGVYEQYF.

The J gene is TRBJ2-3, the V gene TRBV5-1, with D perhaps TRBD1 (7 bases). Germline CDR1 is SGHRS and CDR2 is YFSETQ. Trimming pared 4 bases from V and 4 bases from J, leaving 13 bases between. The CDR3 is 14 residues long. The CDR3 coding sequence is TGCGCCAGCAGCCGGGGGACAGATGCAGATACGCAGTATTTT. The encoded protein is CASSRGTDADTQYF.

The CDR3 reads CASSRTGTSGIRDEQFF. CDR3 nucleotides: TGTGCCAGCAGTAGAACTGGGACTAGCGGGATTAGAGATGAGCAGTTCTTC. The chain links TRBV25-1 to TRBJ2-1; 13 bases map to TRBD2. Germline loops: CDR1 MGHDK, CDR2 SYGVNS. Losses at the gene ends were 5 bases for V and 8 bases for J; bases not matched to a gene: 12. The CDR3 extends over 17 amino acids.

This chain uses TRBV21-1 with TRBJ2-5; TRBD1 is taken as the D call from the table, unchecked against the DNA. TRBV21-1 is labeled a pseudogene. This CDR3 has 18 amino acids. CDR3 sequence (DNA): TGTGCCAGCAGCAAAGTAGACAGCTTAACTCTTACCCAAGAGACCCAGTACTTC. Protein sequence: CASSKVDSLTLTQETQYF.

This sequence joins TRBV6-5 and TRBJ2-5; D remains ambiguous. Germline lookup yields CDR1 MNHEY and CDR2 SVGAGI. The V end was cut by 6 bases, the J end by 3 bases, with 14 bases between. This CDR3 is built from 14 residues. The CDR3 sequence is CASSHNPMEETQYF. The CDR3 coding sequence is TGTGCCAGCAGCCATAACCCGATGGAAGAGACCCAGTACTTC.